The text below deals with one T cell receptor beta chain. Its antigen is currently unknown. Germline V gives CDR1 GTSNPN, CDR2 SVGIG (reference sequence). V was cut by 4 bases and J by 6 bases, with 22 bases left in between. The CDR3 runs 16 residues. The data were obtained in a study of early T cells in non-severe SARS-CoV-2 infection. Study as a whole: Sequencing of unsorted whole blood was done on bulk RNA, leaving chains unpaired. Whole-study findings and limits: VDJdb matching favored anti-spike CD8 responses, missing private and CD4 specificities.

Researchers tagged individual cDNA molecules with unique molecular identifiers. TCRdb re-called the 5' RACE reads through MiXCR, storing one row per CDR3 protein. The repertoire has roughly 110,000 distinct CDR3 sequences, over 8.5% of them found once; the top ten carry approximately 6.9%. The sample comprised whole blood. V and J are TRBV30 and TRBJ2-1, with D maybe TRBD2 (6 bases). The clonotype was recovered from an adult who was a healthcare worker with PCR-confirmed SARS-CoV-2 infection or an uninfected control (not recorded which). CDR3 in DNA: TGTGCCTGGAAATTTGGGGGGAGTGATTTTGGCAATGAGCAGTTCTTC. Protein product: CAWKFGGSDFGNEQFF.